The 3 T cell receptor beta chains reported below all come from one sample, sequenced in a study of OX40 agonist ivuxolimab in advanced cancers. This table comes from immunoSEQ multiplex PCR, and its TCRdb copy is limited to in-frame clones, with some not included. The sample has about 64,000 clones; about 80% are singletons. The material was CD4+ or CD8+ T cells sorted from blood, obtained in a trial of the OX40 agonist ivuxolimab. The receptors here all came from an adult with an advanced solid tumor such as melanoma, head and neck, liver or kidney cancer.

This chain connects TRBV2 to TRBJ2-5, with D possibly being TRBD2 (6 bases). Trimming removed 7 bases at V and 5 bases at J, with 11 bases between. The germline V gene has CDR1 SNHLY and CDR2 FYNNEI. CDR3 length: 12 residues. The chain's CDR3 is CASTYAGETQYF. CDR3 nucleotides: TGTGCCAGCACCTACGCGGGGGAGACCCAGTACTTC.

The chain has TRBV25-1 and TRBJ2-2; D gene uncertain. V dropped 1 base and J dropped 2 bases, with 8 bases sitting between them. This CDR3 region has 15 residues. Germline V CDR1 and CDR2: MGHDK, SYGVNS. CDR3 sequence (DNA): TGTGCCAGCAGTGAATTGCGACTTAACACCGGGGAGCTGTTTTTT. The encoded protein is CASSELRLNTGELFF.

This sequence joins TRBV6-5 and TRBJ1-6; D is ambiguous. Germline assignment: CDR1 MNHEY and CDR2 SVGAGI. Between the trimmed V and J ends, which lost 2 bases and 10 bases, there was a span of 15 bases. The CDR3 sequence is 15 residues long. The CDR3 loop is CASSYGAPQQSPLHF. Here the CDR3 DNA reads TGTGCCAGCAGTTACGGCGCTCCTCAGCAATCACCCCTCCACTTT.